These 5 T cell receptor beta chains were sequenced from one sample in a study of Ad26.COV2.S vaccination and SARS-CoV-2 variants. TCRdb's table, derived via immunoSEQ multiplex PCR, lists solely in-frame clones and lacks some. The sample has about 220,000 clones, approximately 88% seen once. The treatment here: around 19 received Ad26.COV2.S at low or high dose, single or two shots; roughly five received placebo; per-sample allocation not given. Vaccine and placebo recipients were sampled on day 63 after the first injection. This sample comprised peripheral blood, obtained in a trial of Ad26.COV2.S vaccine versus placebo. These receptors all come from a person between 18 and 65 years old who received the Ad26.COV2.S COVID-19 vaccine or a placebo.

The chain is built from TRBV5-4 and TRBJ1-4, with no clear D. V lost 1 base and J lost 5, with 6 bases in between. This CDR3 region has 13 residues. The germline V gene encodes CDR1 SGHNT and CDR2 YYREEE (reference sequence). CDR3 sequence: CASSLLPNEKLFF. DNA of the CDR3: TGTGCCAGCAGCTTGCTTCCGAATGAAAAACTGTTTTTT.

The CDR3 sequence: CASSQRTGSSYEQYF. DNA of the CDR3: TGCGCCAGCAGCCAGCGGACAGGAAGCTCCTACGAGCAGTACTTC. The rearrangement links TRBV4-1 to TRBJ2-7; 7 bases align to TRBD1. Trimming removed 3 bases from V and 0 bases from J; junction bases left unmatched: 5. Germline lookup yields CDR1 MGHRA and CDR2 YSYEKL. CDR3 length equals 15 residues.

The table lists this clone with a count of one. V usage is TRBV27 and J usage is TRBJ2-1, with D uncertain. V gave up 8 bases and J gave up 4 bases, with 6 bases separating them. The germline gives CDR1 MNHEY, CDR2 SMNVEV (reference sequence). The CDR3 consists of 11 residues. The CDR3: CASSQYNEQFF. CDR3 DNA: TGTGCCAGCTCACAGTACAATGAGCAGTTCTTC.

The chain couples TRBV2 to TRBJ2-3; 16 bases are shared with TRBD2. From germline, CDR1 is SNHLY and CDR2 FYNNEI. This CDR3 contains 17 residues. The V gene end was trimmed by 6 bases and the J gene end by 2 bases; junction bases not matched to a gene: 5. This CDR3 is CASRSGTSGRATDTQYF. DNA for the CDR3: TGTGCCAGCAGGTCCGGGACTAGCGGGAGGGCCACAGATACGCAGTATTTT. Looking up the rest from reference TRBV2 and TRBJ2-3 gives the full variable domain: EPEVTQTPSHQVTQMGQEVILRCVPISNHLYFYWYRQILGQKVEFLVSFYNNEISEKSEIFDDQFSVERPDGSNFTLKIRSTKLEDSAMYFCASRSGTSGRATDTQYFGPGTRLTVL.

In its sample, this clone was seen once. V usage is TRBV6-5 and J usage is TRBJ2-3; no clear D. Germline V lookup: CDR1 MNHEY, CDR2 SVGAGI. Trimming took 0 bases from V and 3 from J, leaving 4 bases between them. CDR3 length: 13 amino acids. The CDR3 sequence is CASSYSATDTQYF. DNA for the CDR3: TGTGCCAGCAGTTACTCGGCAACAGATACGCAGTATTTT.